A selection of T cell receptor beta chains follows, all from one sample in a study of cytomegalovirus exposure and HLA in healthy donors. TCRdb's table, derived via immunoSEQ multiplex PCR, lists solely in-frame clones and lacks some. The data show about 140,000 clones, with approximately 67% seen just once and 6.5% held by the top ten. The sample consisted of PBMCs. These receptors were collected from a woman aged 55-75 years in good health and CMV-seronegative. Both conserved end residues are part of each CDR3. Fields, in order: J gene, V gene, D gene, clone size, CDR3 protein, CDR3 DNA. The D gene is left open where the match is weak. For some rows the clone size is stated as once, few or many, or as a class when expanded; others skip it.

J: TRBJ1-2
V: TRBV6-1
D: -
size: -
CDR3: CASSERDGYTF
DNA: TGTGCCAGCAGTGAACGGGATGGCTACACCTTC

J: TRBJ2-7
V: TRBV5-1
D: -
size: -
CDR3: CASSGTSLSYEQYF
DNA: TGCGCCAGCAGCGGAACTAGCTTATCCTACGAGCAGTACTTC

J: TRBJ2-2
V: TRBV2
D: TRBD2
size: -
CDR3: CASSVAGGTGELFF
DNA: TGTGCCAGCAGTGTTGCGGGAGGGACCGGGGAGCTGTTTTTT

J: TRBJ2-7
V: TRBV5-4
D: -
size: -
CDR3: CASSLGSSYEQYF
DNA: TGTGCCAGCAGCTTGGGGAGTTCCTACGAGCAGTACTTC

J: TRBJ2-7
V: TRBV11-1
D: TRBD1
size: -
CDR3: CASSRDRGTSYEQYF
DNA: TGTGCCAGCAGCCGGGACAGGGGGACATCCTACGAGCAGTACTTC

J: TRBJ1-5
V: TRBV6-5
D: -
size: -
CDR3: CAPRRGDQPQHF
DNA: TGTGCCCCTCGGCGGGGGGACCAGCCCCAGCATTTT

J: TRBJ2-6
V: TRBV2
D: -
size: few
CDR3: CASRFDRISSGANVLTF
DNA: TGTGCCAGCAGATTCGACAGGATAAGCTCTGGGGCCAACGTCCTGACTTTC

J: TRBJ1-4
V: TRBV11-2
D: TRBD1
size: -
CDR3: CASSPTGGLNEKLFF
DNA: TGTGCCAGCAGCCCCACAGGGGGCCTTAATGAAAAACTGTTTTTT

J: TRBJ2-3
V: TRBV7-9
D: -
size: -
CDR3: CSSGGLGGGGTDTQYF
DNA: TGTTCCAGCGGAGGACTTGGGGGGGGCGGAACAGATACGCAGTATTTT

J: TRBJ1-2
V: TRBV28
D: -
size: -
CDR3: CASSLSGGGGYTF
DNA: TGTGCCAGCAGTTTATCCGGGGGGGGCGGCTACACCTTC

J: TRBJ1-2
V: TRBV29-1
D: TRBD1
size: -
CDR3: CSAVRDRGTGYGYTF
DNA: TGCAGCGCTGTTCGGGACAGGGGAACGGGCTATGGCTACACCTTC

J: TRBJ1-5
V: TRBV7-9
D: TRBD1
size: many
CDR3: CASSRYTGVASNQPQHF
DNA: TGTGCCAGCAGCCGATATACAGGGGTAGCCAGCAATCAGCCCCAGCATTTT

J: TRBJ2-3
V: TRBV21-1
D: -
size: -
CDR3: CASSKAQGDTQYF
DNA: TGTGCCAGCAGCAAAGCCCAGGGGGATACGCAGTATTTT

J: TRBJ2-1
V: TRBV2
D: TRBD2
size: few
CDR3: CASSASGRNNEQFF
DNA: TGTGCCAGCTCAGCTAGCGGGAGAAACAATGAGCAGTTCTTC

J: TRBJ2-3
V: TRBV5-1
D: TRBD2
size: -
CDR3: CASSFLAGATDTQYF
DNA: TGCGCCAGCAGCTTTCTAGCGGGGGCCACAGATACGCAGTATTTT

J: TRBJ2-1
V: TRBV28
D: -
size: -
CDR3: CASGGWAGSYNEQFF
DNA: TGTGCCAGCGGAGGATGGGCGGGATCCTACAATGAGCAGTTCTTC

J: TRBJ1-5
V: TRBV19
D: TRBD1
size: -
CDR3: CASGGVQPQHF
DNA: TGTGCCTCAGGGGGCGTTCAGCCCCAGCATTTT

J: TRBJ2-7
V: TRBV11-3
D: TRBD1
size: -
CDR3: CASTWGQGTGQYF
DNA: TGTGCCAGTACCTGGGGACAGGGGACGGGGCAGTACTTC

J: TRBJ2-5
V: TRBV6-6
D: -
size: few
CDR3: CASSRRDSQETQYF
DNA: TGTGCCAGCAGCCGCCGGGACTCACAAGAGACCCAGTACTTC

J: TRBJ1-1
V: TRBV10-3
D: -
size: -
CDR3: CAISGQGMNTEAFF
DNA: TGTGCCATCAGTGGGCAGGGGATGAACACTGAAGCTTTCTTT

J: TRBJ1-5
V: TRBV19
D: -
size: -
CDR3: CASKNTGKTSQPQHF
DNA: TGTGCCAGTAAAAACACGGGAAAGACAAGTCAGCCCCAGCATTTT

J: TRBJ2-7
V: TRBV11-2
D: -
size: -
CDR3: CASTTGYEQYF
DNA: TGTGCCAGCACGACAGGCTACGAGCAGTACTTC

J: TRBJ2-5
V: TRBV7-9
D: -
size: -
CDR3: CASSLALGAGETQYF
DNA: TGTGCCAGCAGCTTAGCTTTGGGGGCCGGAGAGACCCAGTACTTC

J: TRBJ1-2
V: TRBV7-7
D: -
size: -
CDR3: CASSPRGGARGYTF
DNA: TGTGCTAGCAGCCCCCGGGGGGGGGCGAGGGGCTACACCTTC

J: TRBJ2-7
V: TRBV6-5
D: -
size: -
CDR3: CASSVRDTEQYF
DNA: TGTGCCAGCAGTGTCCGGGACACCGAGCAGTACTTC

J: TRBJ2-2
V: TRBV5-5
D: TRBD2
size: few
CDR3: CASSLAGLAGGTGELFF
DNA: TGTGCCAGCAGCTTGGCAGGACTAGCGGGGGGCACCGGGGAGCTGTTTTTT